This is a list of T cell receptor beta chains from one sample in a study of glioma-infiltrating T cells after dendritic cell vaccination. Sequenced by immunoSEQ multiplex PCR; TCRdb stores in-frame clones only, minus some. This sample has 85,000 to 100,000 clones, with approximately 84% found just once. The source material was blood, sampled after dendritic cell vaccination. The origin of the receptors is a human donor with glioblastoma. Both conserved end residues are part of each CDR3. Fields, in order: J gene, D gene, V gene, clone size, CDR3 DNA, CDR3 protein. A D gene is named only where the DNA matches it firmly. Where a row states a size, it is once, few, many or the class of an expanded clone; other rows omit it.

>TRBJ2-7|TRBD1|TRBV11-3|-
TGTGCCAGCAGCCGATCGGCGGACAGGGGGCAGTACTTC
CASSRSADRGQYF
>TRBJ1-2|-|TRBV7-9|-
TGTGCCAGCAGCTTAAAGGGGCCCTCTGGCTATGGCTACACCTTC
CASSLKGPSGYGYTF
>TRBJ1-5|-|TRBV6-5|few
TGTGCCAGCAGTTTGGACATTAATCAGCCCCAGCATTTT
CASSLDINQPQHF
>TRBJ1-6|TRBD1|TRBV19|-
TGTGCCAGTAGGCGACAGGGAAATTCACCCCTCCACTTT
CASRRQGNSPLHF
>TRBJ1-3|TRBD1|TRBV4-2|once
TGTGCCAGCAGCCAAAAGGACAGGCAAGGAAACACCATATATTTT
CASSQKDRQGNTIYF
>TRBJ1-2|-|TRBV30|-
TGTGCCTGGACAGGGGCCTCTAACTATGGCTACACCTTC
CAWTGASNYGYTF
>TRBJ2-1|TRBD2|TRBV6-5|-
TGTGCCAGCAGTTACTCGGGGACTAGCGCTTACAATGAGCAGTTCTTC
CASSYSGTSAYNEQFF
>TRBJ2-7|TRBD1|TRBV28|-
TGTGCCAGCAGTTCGGGGACAGGGTCTACCTACGAGCAGTACTTC
CASSSGTGSTYEQYF
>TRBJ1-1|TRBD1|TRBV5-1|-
TGCGCCAGCAGACAAACAGGGGGTGACACTGAAGCTTTCTTT
CASRQTGGDTEAFF
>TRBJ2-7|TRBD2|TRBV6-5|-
TGTGCCAGCGGCTTAGCGGGGAGGGTCGAGCAGTACTTC
CASGLAGRVEQYF
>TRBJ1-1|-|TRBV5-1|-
TGCGCCAGCAGCTTGGCCCGTACTGAAGCTTTCTTT
CASSLARTEAFF
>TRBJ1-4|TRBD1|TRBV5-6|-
TGTGCCAGCAGCTTGGTGACAGGGCAGGTCGCGACTGAAAAACTGTTTTTT
CASSLVTGQVATEKLFF
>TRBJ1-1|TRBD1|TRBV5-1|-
TGCGCCAGCAGCTTCCGGGACAGGGGGACTGAAGCTTTCTTT
CASSFRDRGTEAFF
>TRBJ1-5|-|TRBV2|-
TGTGCCAGCAGTCTAGGGGGTCAGCCCCAGCATTTT
CASSLGGQPQHF
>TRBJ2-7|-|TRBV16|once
TGTGCCAGCAGCCAATCTGGGACGGACAGAAGCTCCTACGAGCAGTACTTC
CASSQSGTDRSSYEQYF
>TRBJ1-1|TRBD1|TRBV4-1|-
TGCGCCAGCAGCCCCACAGAGGGACAGATCAACACTGAAGCTTTCTTT
CASSPTEGQINTEAFF
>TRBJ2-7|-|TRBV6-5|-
TGTGCCAGCCAGCTGGCAGGGTGGGGCGAGCAGTACTTC
CASQLAGWGEQYF
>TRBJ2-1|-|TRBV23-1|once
TGCGCCAGCAGGTCCCTCGGGGACAATGAGCAGTTCTTC
CASRSLGDNEQFF